The clone carrying this TCR beta chain occurred once. Different DNA sequences within this sample yield the same CDR3. The sample belongs to a study of blood T cell repertoires in COVID-19. Study-wide background: The United States, Italy and Spain provided the acute and convalescent COVID-19 samples. T cells, B-cell-depleted T cells, or PBMCs supplied cDNA or gDNA.

The CDR3 runs to 15 residues. CDR1 is SEHNR, CDR2 FQNEAQ, per germline (reference sequence). With 5 bases clipped from V and 6 bases from J, the junction kept 9 bases outside the gene matches. The table came from immunoSEQ multiplex PCR; TCRdb's copy has only in-frame clones and leaves some out. The profile covers tens of thousands of clones, with over 60% appearing a single time and about 15% taken by the ten largest. Seattle researchers signed up patients amid active infection and tracked them longitudinally. The V gene is TRBV7-9, the J gene TRBJ1-4, with TRBD1 identical over 7 bases. The sequenced material came from peripheral blood. The source of this sequence is a man between 60 and 75 years old with COVID-19, enrolled during active disease. The CDR3 nucleotides read TGTGCCAGCAGCCCCCGGACAGGAAGGGATGAAAAACTGTTTTTT. Translated, it gives CASSPRTGRDEKLFF.